This T cell receptor (beta chain) came from a study of graft-versus-host responses after intestinal transplantation (dated by TCRdb to the early 2020s). Study-level background: The transplants that recipients received were multivisceral, liver-intestinal, or isolated intestinal. A peak of at least 4% donor T cells among recipient peripheral blood mononuclear cells was the definition used for donor T cell macrochimerism. All recipients received anti-thymocyte globulin induction followed by maintenance tacrolimus and steroids for around three years. After intestinal transplantation, graft-versus-host and host-versus-graft alloreactive T cell clones in the graft, circulation and bone marrow were tracked using bulk TCR-beta CDR3 sequencing. Instead of going to the commercial service, samples from a few later patients were sequenced in-house on an Illumina MiSeq and processed with MiXCR. The cohort enrolled approximately 24 intestinal transplant recipients including one retransplant, and a few patients lacking pretransplant specimens were excluded. To identify alloreactive clones, pre-transplant mixed lymphocyte reaction products were sequenced and compared with unstimulated pre-transplant donor and recipient T cells. General conclusions and limits of the study: In the allografts of patients with donor T cell macrochimerism, GvH to HvG T cell clonal ratios were high. Early after transplant, peak levels of circulating GvH clones were associated with declines in HvG clones. Conclusions were limited by the relatively low number and heterogeneity of intestinal transplant patients. GvH clones turned up in recipient bone marrow, with some appearing earlier in ileal mucosa or blood, a pattern consistent with an intestinal mucosal origin.

On this clone: There is no known antigen for this receptor. No per-base quality is available; no much larger clone lies one base away.

Library preparation employed the immunoSEQ multiplex PCR assay. In most patients, genomic DNA was isolated using the Qiagen DNeasy Blood and Tissue Kit and sent frozen to Adaptive Biotechnologies for TCR sequencing. High-throughput TCR-beta CDR3 sequencing of genomic DNA from most patients was performed by Adaptive Biotechnologies. The published analysis was carried out like this. Adaptive's ImmunoSEQ software supplied the TCR sequencing data for 18 patients, while MiXCR and VDJtools were used to process a few other patients. CD4 versus CD8 sorting errors were corrected by removing sequences found in both subsets at a frequency ratio below 5:1. Because the origin of CDR3 nucleotide sequences shared between donor and recipient could not be assigned, those sequences were removed. At least 2-fold expansion over unstimulated cells and a minimum CFSE-low frequency of 0.002% (template counts) or 0.001% (read counts) were required for clones to be classified as alloreactive. A clone was considered mappable if detected in the sequenced pre-transplant spleen, lymph node, or MLR CFSE-low populations of the donor or recipient. Cumulative frequency of alloreactive clones was calculated as a percentage of all sequences weighted by copy number. TCRdb carries this immuneACCESS record with in-frame sequences only. Its versions omit some clonotypes, under half of them owing to an unresolved V gene in the studies checked, with the rest unexplained. V and J calls plus clone size are reproduced from that table; the DNA served to infer D and trimming. Across this sample there are more than 85,000 clones, with 90% to 95% seen only once. The top ten clonotypes cover roughly 2% of the sample.

Reading the label with the study, this specimen's time point is: cells obtained before transplantation from donor or recipient. CD3+CD4+ and CD3+CD8+ populations were FACS-sorted from unstimulated pre-transplant donor and recipient cells taken from spleen or lymph nodes. V is pared back by 0 bases and J by 8 bases, with 5 bases lying between the germline termini. From its cysteine to its phenylalanine, the CDR3 spans 12 amino acids. This entry keeps only the CDR3 DNA: 36 bases, framed from base 1. For CDR1 and CDR2, the germline V gene (reference sequence) lists MNHNY and SVGAGI. The clonotype comes from a human donor who received an intestinal transplant. Recombination linked TRBV6-6 to TRBJ2-1; no D gene is confidently identified. This sample comprised unstimulated CD8+ T cells sorted from spleen or lymph node cells, obtained before intestinal transplant. The DNA sequence follows: TGTGCCAGCAGTTACTCCGAGTATGAGCAGTTCTTC. This codes for CASSYSEYEQFF.